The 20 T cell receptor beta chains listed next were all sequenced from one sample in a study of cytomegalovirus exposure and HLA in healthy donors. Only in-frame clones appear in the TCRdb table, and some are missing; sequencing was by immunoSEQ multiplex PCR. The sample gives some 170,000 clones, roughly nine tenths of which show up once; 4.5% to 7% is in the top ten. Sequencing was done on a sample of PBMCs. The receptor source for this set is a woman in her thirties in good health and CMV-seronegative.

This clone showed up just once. CDR3 amino acids: CSVEGGQYYGYTF. CDR3 DNA sequence: TGCAGCGTTGAAGGCGGGCAATACTATGGCTACACCTTC. The rearrangement joins TRBV29-1 to TRBJ1-2; the D is unclear. Germline CDR1 and CDR2: SQVTM and ANQGSEA. The germline V and J ends were trimmed by 1 base and 3 bases, with 9 bases remaining between them. The CDR3 totals 13 residues.

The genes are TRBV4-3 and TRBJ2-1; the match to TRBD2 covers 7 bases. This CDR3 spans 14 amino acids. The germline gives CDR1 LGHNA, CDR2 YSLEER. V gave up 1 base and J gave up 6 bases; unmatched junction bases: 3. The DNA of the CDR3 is TGCGCCAGCAGCCAAGCTCTAGCGGCCAATGAGCAGTTCTTC. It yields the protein CASSQALAANEQFF.

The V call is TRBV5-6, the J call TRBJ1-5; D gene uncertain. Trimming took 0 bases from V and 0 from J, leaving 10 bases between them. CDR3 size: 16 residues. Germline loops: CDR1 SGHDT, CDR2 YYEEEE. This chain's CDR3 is CASSLGQDRSNQPQHF. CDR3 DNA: TGTGCCAGCAGCTTGGGGCAGGACCGTAGCAATCAGCCCCAGCATTTT. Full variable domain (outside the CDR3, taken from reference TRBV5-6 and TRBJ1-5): DAGVTQSPTHLIKTRGQQVTLRCSPKSGHDTVSWYQQALGQGPQFIFQYYEEEERQRGNFPDRFSGHQFPNYSSELNVNALLLGDSALYLCASSLGQDRSNQPQHFGDGTRLSIL.

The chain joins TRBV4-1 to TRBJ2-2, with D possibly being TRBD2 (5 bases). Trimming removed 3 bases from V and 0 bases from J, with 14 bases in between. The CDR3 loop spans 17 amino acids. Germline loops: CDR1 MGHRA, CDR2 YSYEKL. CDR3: CASSQHPSGSNTGELFF. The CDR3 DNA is TGCGCCAGCAGCCAGCATCCCTCGGGGTCGAACACCGGGGAGCTGTTTTTT.

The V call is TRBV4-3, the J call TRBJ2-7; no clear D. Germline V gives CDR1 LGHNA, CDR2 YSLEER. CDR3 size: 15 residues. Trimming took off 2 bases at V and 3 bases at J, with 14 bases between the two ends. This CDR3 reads CASSQNRAPNYEQYF. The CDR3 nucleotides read TGCGCCAGCAGCCAAAACCGCGCTCCCAACTACGAGCAGTACTTC.

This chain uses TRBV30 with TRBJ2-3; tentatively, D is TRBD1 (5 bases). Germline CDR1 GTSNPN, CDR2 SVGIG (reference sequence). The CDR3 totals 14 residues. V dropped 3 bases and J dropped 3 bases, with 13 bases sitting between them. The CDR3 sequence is CAWRQQGNTDTQYF. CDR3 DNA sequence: TGTGCCTGGAGACAGCAGGGTAATACAGATACGCAGTATTTT. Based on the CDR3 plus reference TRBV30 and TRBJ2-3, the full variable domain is SQTIHQWPATLVQPVGSPLSLECTVEGTSNPNLYWYRQAAGRGLQLLFYSVGIGQISSEVPQNLSASRPQDRQFILSSKKLLLSDSGFYLCAWRQQGNTDTQYFGPGTRLTVL.

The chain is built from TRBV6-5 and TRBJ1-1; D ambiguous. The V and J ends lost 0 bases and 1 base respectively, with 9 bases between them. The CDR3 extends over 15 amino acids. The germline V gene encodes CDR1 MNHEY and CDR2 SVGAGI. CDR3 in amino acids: CASSYSWQTNTEAFF. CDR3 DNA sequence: TGTGCCAGCAGTTACTCGTGGCAAACGAACACTGAAGCTTTCTTT.

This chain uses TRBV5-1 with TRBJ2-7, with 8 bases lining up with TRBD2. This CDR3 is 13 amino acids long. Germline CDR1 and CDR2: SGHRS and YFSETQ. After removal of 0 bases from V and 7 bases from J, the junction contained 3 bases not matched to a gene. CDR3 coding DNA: TGCGCCAGCAGCTTGGAAGCGGGAGTGGAGCAGTACTTC. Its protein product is CASSLEAGVEQYF.

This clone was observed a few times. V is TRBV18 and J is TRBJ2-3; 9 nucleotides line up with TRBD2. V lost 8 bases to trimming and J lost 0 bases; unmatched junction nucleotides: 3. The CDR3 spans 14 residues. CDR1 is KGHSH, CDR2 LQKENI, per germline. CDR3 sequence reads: CASATSGSTDTQYF. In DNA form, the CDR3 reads TGTGCCAGCGCGACTAGCGGAAGCACAGATACGCAGTATTTT.

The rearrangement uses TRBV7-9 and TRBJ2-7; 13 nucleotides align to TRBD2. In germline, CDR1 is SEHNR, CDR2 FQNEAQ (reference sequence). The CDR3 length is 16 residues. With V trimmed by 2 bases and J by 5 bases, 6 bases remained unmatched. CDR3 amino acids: CASSLPVTSGGHEQYF. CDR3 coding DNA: TGTGCCAGCAGCTTACCGGTGACTAGCGGGGGGCACGAGCAGTACTTC.

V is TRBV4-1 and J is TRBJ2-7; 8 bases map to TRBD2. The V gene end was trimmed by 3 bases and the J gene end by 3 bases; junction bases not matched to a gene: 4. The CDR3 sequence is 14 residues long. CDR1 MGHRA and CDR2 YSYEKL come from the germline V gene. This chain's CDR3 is CASSQPGGGYEQYF. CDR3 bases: TGCGCCAGCAGCCAGCCCGGGGGGGGCTACGAGCAGTACTTC.

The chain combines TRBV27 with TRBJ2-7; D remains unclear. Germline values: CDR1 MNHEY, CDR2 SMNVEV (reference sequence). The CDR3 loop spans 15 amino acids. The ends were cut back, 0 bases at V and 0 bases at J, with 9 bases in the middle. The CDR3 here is CASSLSPHGSYEQYF. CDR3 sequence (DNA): TGTGCCAGCAGTTTATCGCCCCACGGCTCCTACGAGCAGTACTTC.

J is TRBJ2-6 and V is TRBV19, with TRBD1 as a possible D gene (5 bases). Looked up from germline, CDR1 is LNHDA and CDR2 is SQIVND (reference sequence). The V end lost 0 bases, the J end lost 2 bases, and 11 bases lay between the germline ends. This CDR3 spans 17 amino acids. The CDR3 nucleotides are TGTGCCAGTAGTATAGAAAAGTCCAGGGCTGGGGCCAACGTCCTGACTTTC. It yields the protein CASSIEKSRAGANVLTF.

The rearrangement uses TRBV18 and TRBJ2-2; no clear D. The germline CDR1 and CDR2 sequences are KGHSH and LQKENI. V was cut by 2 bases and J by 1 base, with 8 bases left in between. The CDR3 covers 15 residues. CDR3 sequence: CASSPWRENTGELFF. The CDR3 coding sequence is TGTGCCAGCTCACCATGGAGAGAGAACACCGGGGAGCTGTTTTTT.

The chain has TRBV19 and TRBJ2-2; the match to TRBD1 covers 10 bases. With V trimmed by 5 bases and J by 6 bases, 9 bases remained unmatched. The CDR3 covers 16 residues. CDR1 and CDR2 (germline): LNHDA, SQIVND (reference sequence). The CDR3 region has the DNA TGTGCCAGTAGTTTTATTCGGGACAGGGGCGCCGGGGAGCTGTTTTTT. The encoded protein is CASSFIRDRGAGELFF.

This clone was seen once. For the CDR3, the DNA is TGTGCCAGCAGCCTAGGGACTAGCACGGAGACCCAGTACTTC. It yields the protein CASSLGTSTETQYF. The chain links TRBV7-9 to TRBJ2-5, with 9 bases that match TRBD2. From germline, CDR1 is SEHNR and CDR2 FQNEAQ (reference sequence). J lost 5 bases, V lost 5 bases, and 6 bases had no gene match. The CDR3 extends over 14 amino acids.

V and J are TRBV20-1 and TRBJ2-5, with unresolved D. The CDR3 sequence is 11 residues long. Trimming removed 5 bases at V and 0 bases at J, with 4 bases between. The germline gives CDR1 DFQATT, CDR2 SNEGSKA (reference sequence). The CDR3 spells CSAQDQETQYF. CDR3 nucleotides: TGCAGTGCTCAGGACCAAGAGACCCAGTACTTC.

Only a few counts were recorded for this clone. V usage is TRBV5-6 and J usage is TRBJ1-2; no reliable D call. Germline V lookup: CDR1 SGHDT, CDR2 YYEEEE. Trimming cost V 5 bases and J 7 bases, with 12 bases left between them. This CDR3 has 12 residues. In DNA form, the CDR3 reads TGTGCCAGCAGTACCGCGCTGGGTGGCTACACCTTC. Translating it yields CASSTALGGYTF. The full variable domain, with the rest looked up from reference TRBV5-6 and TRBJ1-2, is DAGVTQSPTHLIKTRGQQVTLRCSPKSGHDTVSWYQQALGQGPQFIFQYYEEEERQRGNFPDRFSGHQFPNYSSELNVNALLLGDSALYLCASSTALGGYTFGSGTRLTVV.

CDR3 region: CASSPEPGQRMKRLFF. The CDR3 region has the DNA TGTGCCAGCAGTCCGGAACCGGGACAGAGGATGAAAAGACTGTTTTTT. The chain joins TRBV27 to TRBJ1-4; 7 nucleotides align to TRBD1. J lost 13 bases, V lost 5 bases, and 19 bases had no gene match. The CDR3 consists of 16 residues. Per germline, CDR1 MNHEY and CDR2 SMNVEV (reference sequence).

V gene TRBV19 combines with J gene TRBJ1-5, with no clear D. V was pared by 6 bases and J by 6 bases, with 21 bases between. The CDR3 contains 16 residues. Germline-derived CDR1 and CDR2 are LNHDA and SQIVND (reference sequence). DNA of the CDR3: TGTGCCAGTAGAACGAACAGTGTCTCAGTGTTTCAGCCCCAGCATTTT. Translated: CASRTNSVSVFQPQHF.